This T cell receptor (beta chain) was recorded in a study of PD-1 blockade in classical Hodgkin lymphoma. Background on the study: It was nivolumab at 3 mg/kg, given intravenously every 2 weeks, that patients received. Findings of the study overall: Baseline diversity in complete responders resembled that of newly diagnosed patients. Newly diagnosed patients were said to have less baseline TCR diversity than healthy donors did. Sources of repertoire differences remain undefined, possibly disease activity or prior therapy.

V gave up 5 bases and J gave up 0 bases; unmatched junction bases: 4. The CDR3 totals 16 residues. Germline lookup yields CDR1 WNHNN and CDR2 SYGVQD (reference sequence). Data came from immunoSEQ multiplex PCR; TCRdb stores just in-frame clones and leaves some out. The sample records about 90,000 clones, 83% being singletons. Described time point: cycle 4 day 1 (C4D1), after five to seven weeks of nivolumab. Brentuximab vedotin exposure varied, and every patient relapsed after autologous stem cell transplantation. This clone has a handful of counts. Its antigen remains unknown. The rearrangement joins TRBV10-1 to TRBJ2-4, with 10 bases matching TRBD2. This specimen was peripheral blood mononuclear cells (PBMCs), taken before the fourth cycle of nivolumab. This clonotype originated in a human donor with classical Hodgkin lymphoma. The CDR3 region is CASSPLAGLAKNIQYF. The CDR3 DNA follows: TGCGCCAGCAGTCCACTAGCGGGGCTAGCCAAAAACATTCAGTACTTC.